This T cell receptor beta chain was recorded in a study of post-analysis software for immune sequencing data. Study overall: As for disease course, relapsing-remitting, secondary progressive and progressive-relapsing multiple sclerosis were all included. Study-level findings and limits: Normalized Chao1 diversity was significantly reduced in patients versus controls. TRBV segments more frequent in patients than in controls numbered five and included TRBV5-6, TRBV5-1 and TRBV20-1. F measure showed strong co-clustering of same-batch samples.

The CDR3 consists of 15 residues. V shed 3 bases, J shed 5 bases, and the junction held 4 bases outside the gene matches. Prepared libraries of TCR beta cDNA carried unique molecular identifiers. A population of about 1 to 11 million T cells gave rise to roughly 500,000 cDNA molecules. MiXCR, applied by TCRdb to the PCR reads, yields one record per CDR3 protein. In the table there are 750,000 to 900,000 distinct CDR3 sequences, 46% of which are singletons. As concerns this clonotype: The antigen remains unidentified.

The sequence derives from a girl aged 10 to 17 with multiple sclerosis. The sample was blood. The chain uses TRBV12-3 or TRBV12-4 and TRBJ2-1; the match to TRBD2 covers 10 bases. The CDR3 protein is CASSLGTSEHNEQFF. The DNA of the CDR3 is TGTGCCAGCAGTTTGGGGACTAGCGAACACAATGAGCAGTTCTTC.